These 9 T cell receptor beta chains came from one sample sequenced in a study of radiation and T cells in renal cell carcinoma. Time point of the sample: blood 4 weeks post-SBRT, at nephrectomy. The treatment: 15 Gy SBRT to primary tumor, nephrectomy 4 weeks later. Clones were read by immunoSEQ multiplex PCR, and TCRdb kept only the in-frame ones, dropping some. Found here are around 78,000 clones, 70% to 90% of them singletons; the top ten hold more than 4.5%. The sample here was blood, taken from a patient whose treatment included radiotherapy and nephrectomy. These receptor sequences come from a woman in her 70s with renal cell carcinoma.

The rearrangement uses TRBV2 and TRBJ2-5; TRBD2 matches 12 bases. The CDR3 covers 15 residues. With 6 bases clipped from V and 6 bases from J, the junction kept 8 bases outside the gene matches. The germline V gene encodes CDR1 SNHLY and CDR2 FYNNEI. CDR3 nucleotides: TGTGCCAGCAGGTCTAGCGGGGGGGCCTCAAAGACCCAGTACTTC. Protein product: CASRSSGGASKTQYF.

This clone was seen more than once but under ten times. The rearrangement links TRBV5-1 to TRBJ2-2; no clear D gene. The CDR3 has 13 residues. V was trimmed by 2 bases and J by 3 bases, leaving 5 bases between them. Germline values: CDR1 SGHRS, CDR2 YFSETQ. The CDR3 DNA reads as TGCGCCAGCAGCTTAGGTCACACCGGGGAGCTGTTTTTT. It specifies CASSLGHTGELFF.

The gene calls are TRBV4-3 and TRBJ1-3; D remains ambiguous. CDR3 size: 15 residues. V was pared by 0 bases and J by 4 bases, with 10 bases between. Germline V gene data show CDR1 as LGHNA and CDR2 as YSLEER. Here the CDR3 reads CASSQDEKVGNTIYF. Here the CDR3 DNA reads TGCGCCAGCAGCCAAGACGAGAAGGTCGGAAACACCATATATTTT.

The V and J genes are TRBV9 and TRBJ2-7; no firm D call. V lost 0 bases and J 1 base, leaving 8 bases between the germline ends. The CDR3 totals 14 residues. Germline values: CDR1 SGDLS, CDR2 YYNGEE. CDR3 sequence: CASSVGLTSYEQYF. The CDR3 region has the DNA TGTGCCAGCAGCGTAGGGCTCACATCCTACGAGCAGTACTTC. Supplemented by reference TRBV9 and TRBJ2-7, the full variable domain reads DSGVTQTPKHLITATGQRVTLRCSPRSGDLSVYWYQQSLDQGLQFLIQYYNGEERAKGNILERFSAQQFPDLHSELNLSSLELGDSALYFCASSVGLTSYEQYFGPGTRLTVT.

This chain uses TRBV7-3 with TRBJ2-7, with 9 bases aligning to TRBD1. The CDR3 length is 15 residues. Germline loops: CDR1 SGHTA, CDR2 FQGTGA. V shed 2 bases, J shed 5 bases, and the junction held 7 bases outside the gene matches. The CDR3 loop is CASSLEGQGSHEQYF. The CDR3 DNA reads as TGTGCCAGCAGCTTAGAGGGACAGGGTTCTCACGAGCAGTACTTC.

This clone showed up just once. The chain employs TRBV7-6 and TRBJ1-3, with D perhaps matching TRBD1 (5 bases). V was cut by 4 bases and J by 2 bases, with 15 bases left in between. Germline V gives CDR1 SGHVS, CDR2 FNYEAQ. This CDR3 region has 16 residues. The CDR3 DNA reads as TGTGCCAGCAGCTCCCTGCGGGGGGACCCTGGAAACACCATATATTTT. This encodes CASSSLRGDPGNTIYF.

The CDR3 DNA reads as TGTGCCAGTAGTATTCGGTTAGGGCAGCCCCAGCATTTT. Encoded protein: CASSIRLGQPQHF. The chain has TRBV19 and TRBJ1-5; D is undetermined. The V end lost 3 bases, the J end lost 7 bases, and 10 bases lay between the germline ends. The CDR3 sequence is 13 residues long. Germline V gene data show CDR1 as LNHDA and CDR2 as SQIVND (reference sequence).

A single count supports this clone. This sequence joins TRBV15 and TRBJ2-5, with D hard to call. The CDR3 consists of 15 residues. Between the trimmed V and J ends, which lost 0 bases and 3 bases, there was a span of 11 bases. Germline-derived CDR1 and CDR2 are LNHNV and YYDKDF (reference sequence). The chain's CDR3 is CATSRDLYSEETQYF. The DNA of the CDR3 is TGTGCCACCAGCAGAGATCTTTACAGCGAAGAGACCCAGTACTTC.

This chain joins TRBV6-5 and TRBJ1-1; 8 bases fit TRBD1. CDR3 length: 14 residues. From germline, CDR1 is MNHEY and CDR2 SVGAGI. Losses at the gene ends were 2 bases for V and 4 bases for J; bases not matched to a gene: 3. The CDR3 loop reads CASSYQGAGTEAFF. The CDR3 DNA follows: TGTGCCAGCAGTTACCAGGGGGCGGGCACTGAAGCTTTCTTT.